This record looks at one T cell receptor beta chain sequence and its context. Measured with immunoSEQ multiplex PCR; TCRdb has only the in-frame clones, and not every one. The data contain under 350,000 clones, 70% to 90% of them seen just once; the ten biggest clones take up about 4%. The entry originates in a study of blood T cell repertoires in COVID-19. The germline V gene has CDR1 MDHEN and CDR2 SYDVKM. The CDR3 is 14 amino acids. V was trimmed by 7 bases and J by 5 bases, leaving 17 bases between them. The sample comprised PBMCs or T cells enriched from blood (not recorded which). This chain links TRBV28 with TRBJ1-2; TRBD1 might be the D (6 bases). This TCR derives from a middle-aged woman with acute COVID-19. CDR3 nucleotide sequence: TGTGCCAGCACCTCTAGGGGGGGGTCTTATGGCTACACCTTC. Amino acids: CASTSRGGSYGYTF.